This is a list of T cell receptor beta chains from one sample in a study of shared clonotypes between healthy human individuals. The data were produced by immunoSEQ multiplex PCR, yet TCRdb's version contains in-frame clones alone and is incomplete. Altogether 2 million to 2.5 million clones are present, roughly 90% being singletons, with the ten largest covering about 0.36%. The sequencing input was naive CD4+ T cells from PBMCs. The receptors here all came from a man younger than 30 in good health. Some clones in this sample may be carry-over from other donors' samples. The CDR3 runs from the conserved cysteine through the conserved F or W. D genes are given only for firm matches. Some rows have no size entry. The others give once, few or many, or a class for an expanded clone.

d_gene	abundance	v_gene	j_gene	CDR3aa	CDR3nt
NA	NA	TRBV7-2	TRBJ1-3	CASSPLGGTGNTIYF	TGTGCCAGCAGCCCCTTGGGGGGCACTGGAAACACCATATATTTT
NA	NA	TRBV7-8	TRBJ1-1	CASSSTPGRVGEAFF	TGTGCCAGCAGCTCCACTCCGGGACGGGTGGGGGAAGCTTTCTTT
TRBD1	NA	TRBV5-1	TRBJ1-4	CASNKLGTGFEKLFF	TGCGCCAGCAACAAACTCGGGACAGGTTTTGAAAAACTGTTTTTT
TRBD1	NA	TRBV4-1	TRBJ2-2	CASSQLDRGRGTGELFF	TGCGCCAGCAGTCAACTTGACAGGGGCCGGGGCACCGGGGAGCTGTTTTTT
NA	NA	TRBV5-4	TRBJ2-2	CASSLQGTLNTGELFF	TGTGCCAGCAGCTTGCAAGGGACACTAAACACCGGGGAGCTGTTTTTT
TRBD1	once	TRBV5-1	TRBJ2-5	CASSSDGQGIETQYF	TGCGCCAGCAGCTCCGACGGACAGGGCATAGAGACCCAGTACTTC
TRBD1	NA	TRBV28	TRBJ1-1	CASNSPPLRGHLVTEAFF	TGTGCCAGCAACTCCCCACCTCTCAGGGGGCATTTAGTCACTGAAGCTTTCTTT
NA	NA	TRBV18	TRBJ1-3	CASSPLAQGPGNTIYF	TGTGCCAGCTCACCACTGGCCCAGGGCCCTGGAAACACCATATATTTT
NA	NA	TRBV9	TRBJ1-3	CASSAVSVPSTIYF	TGTGCCAGCAGCGCCGTCTCAGTACCCAGCACCATATATTTT
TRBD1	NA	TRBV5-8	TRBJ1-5	CASSRTGTYNQPQHF	TGTGCCAGCAGCCGGACAGGAACCTACAATCAGCCCCAGCATTTT
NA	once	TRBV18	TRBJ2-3	CASSPVYSTDTQYF	TGTGCCAGCTCACCAGTTTACAGCACAGATACGCAGTATTTT
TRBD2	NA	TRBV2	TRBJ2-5	CASSAAGGRAETQYF	TGTGCCAGCAGTGCGGCGGGCGGGAGGGCAGAGACCCAGTACTTC
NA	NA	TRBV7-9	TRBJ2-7	CASSDSYEQYF	TGTGCCAGCAGTGATAGCTACGAGCAGTACTTC
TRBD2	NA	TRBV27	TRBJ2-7	CASSGLGGTYEQYF	TGTGCCAGCAGTGGACTAGGTGGAACCTACGAGCAGTACTTC
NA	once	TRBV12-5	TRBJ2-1	CASSRNNEQFF	TGTGCTAGTTCCCGAAACAATGAGCAGTTCTTC
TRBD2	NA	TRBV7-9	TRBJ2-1	CASSLGLAVDNEQFF	TGTGCCAGCAGCCTCGGACTAGCGGTGGACAATGAGCAGTTCTTC
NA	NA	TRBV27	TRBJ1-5	CASSLRLGNQPQHF	TGTGCCAGCAGTTTAAGATTAGGGAATCAGCCCCAGCATTTT
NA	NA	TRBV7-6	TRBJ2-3	CASSSRQLQGADTQYF	TGTGCCAGCAGCTCCAGACAGCTTCAGGGTGCAGATACGCAGTATTTT
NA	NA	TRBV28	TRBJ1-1	CASSPGRRLHKNTEAFF	TGTGCCAGCAGCCCGGGACGCCGCTTACATAAGAACACTGAAGCTTTCTTT
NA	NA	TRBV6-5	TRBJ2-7	CASSYLDSHEQYF	TGTGCCAGCAGTTACTTAGACTCTCACGAGCAGTACTTC
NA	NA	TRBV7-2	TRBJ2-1	CASSLDSGSYNEQFF	TGTGCCAGCAGCTTAGACAGCGGATCCTACAATGAGCAGTTCTTC
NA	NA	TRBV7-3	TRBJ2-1	CASSSGLSSYNEQFF	TGTGCCAGCAGTTCAGGACTGAGCTCCTACAATGAGCAGTTCTTC
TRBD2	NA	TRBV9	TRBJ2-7	CASSVGLARAGVSYEQYF	TGTGCCAGCAGCGTAGGACTAGCCAGGGCGGGGGTTTCCTACGAGCAGTACTTC
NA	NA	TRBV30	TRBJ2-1	CAWSVREQFF	TGTGCCTGGAGTGTACGTGAGCAGTTCTTC
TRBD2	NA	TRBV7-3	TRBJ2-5	CASSPGLAATFGRQETQYF	TGTGCCAGCAGCCCGGGACTAGCGGCAACTTTTGGCCGCCAAGAGACCCAGTACTTC
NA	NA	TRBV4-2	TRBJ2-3	CASSPRGRRSGTDTQYF	TGTGCCAGCAGCCCCCGCGGTCGGAGGAGCGGCACAGATACGCAGTATTTT
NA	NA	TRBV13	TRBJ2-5	CASSASQSGTRIEETQYF	TGTGCCAGCAGCGCATCTCAATCCGGGACAAGGATTGAGGAGACCCAGTACTTC
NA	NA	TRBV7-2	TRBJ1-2	CASSLILGGAGYTF	TGTGCCAGCAGCTTAATTCTAGGGGGGGCTGGCTACACCTTC
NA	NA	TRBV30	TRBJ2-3	CAWSVGGDTQYF	TGTGCCTGGAGTGTGGGGGGAGATACGCAGTATTTT
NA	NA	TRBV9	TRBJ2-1	CASSPGGLAYNEQFF	TGTGCCAGCAGCCCAGGGGGACTAGCCTACAATGAGCAGTTCTTC
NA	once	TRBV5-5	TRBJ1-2	CASSGSGYGYTF	TGTGCCAGCAGCGGATCGGGCTATGGCTACACCTTC
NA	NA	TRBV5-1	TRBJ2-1	CASSLASSGAYNEQFF	TGCGCCAGCAGCTTGGCCAGTTCGGGTGCGTACAATGAGCAGTTCTTC
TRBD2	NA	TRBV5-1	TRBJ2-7	CASSPVKASGLEQYF	TGCGCCAGCAGCCCGGTTAAGGCTAGCGGCTTGGAGCAGTACTTC
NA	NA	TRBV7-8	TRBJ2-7	CASSLGTYYEQYF	TGTGCCAGCAGCTTAGGTACTTACTACGAGCAGTACTTC
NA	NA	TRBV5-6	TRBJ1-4	CASSLGTLSEKLFF	TGTGCCAGCAGCTTGGGTACCCTTAGTGAAAAACTGTTTTTT
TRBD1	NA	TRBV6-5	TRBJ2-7	CASSATGGRYEQYF	TGTGCCAGCAGTGCTACAGGGGGGCGGTACGAGCAGTACTTC
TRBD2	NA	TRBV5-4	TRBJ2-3	CASSLAGGGDTQYF	TGTGCCAGCAGCTTAGCGGGAGGAGGAGATACGCAGTATTTT
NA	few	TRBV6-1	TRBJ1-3	CASSGENLNYGNTIYF	TGTGCCAGCAGTGGGGAGAACCTCAACTACGGAAACACCATATATTTT
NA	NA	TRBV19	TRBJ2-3	CASSREVLDTQYF	TGTGCCAGTAGCCGGGAAGTGTTAGATACGCAGTATTTT
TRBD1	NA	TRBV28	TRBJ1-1	CASSLKPGQGNTEAFF	TGTGCCAGCAGTTTAAAACCGGGACAGGGGAACACTGAAGCTTTCTTT
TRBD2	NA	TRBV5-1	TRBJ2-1	CASVLTGTSEHEQFF	TGCGCCAGCGTACTAACCGGGACTAGCGAACATGAGCAGTTCTTC